This T cell receptor (beta chain) was identified in a study of cytomegalovirus exposure and HLA in healthy donors. On this clone: The antigen remains unidentified.

Clones were read by immunoSEQ multiplex PCR, and TCRdb kept only the in-frame ones, dropping some. This sample has about 160,000 clones, with approximately 96% found just once. General study points: First-cohort TCR clusters were later found to tend to co-occur in the approximately 110 validation repertoires.

V dropped 3 bases and J dropped 4; count of bases not matched to a gene: 5. The CDR3 has 15 amino acids. Germline V gene lookup returns CDR1 LNHDA and CDR2 SQIVND (reference sequence). The receptor was derived from a woman between 18 and 30 years old in good health and CMV-seronegative. The sequencing sample was made of PBMCs. The genes are TRBV19 and TRBJ2-7, with TRBD1 identical over 11 bases. The CDR3 sequence: CASSIPRDRGYEQYF. CDR3 DNA: TGTGCCAGTAGTATTCCCCGGGACAGGGGGTACGAGCAGTACTTC.